The 21 T cell receptor beta chains presented below share a single source sample, sequenced in a study of graft-versus-host responses after intestinal transplantation. Generated by immunoSEQ multiplex PCR, the TCRdb table keeps only in-frame clones and is missing some. The data contain fewer than 95,000 clones, about 93% of them singletons. These receptors' targets are unknown. This specimen was unstimulated CD8+ T cells sorted from spleen or lymph node cells, taken before intestinal transplant. The source of these receptors is a human donor who received an intestinal transplant.

The chain has TRBV19 and TRBJ1-1, with D unresolved. This CDR3 comprises 12 residues. Germline V gene sequence: CDR1 LNHDA, CDR2 SQIVND (reference sequence). V lost 5 bases and J 5 bases, leaving 9 bases between the germline ends. The CDR3 DNA sequence: TGTGCCAGTAGTTACCTCGGGACTGAAGCTTTCTTT. This codes for CASSYLGTEAFF. The full variable domain, rest sourced from reference TRBV19 and TRBJ1-1, is DGGITQSPKYLFRKEGQNVTLSCEQNLNHDAMYWYRQDPGQGLRLIYYSQIVNDFQKGDIAEGYSVSREKKESFPLTVTSAQKNPTAFYLCASSYLGTEAFFGQGTRLTVV.

This chain joins TRBV13 and TRBJ2-5; D uncertain. V shed 5 bases and J shed 4 bases, with 8 bases lying between them. This CDR3 contains 12 residues. CDR1 PRHDT and CDR2 FYEKMQ come from the germline V gene (reference sequence). DNA of the CDR3: TGTGCCAGCAGCCCCAGGTTAGAGACCCAGTACTTC. Translation gives CASSPRLETQYF. Based on the CDR3 plus reference TRBV13 and TRBJ2-5, the full variable domain is AAGVIQSPRHLIKEKRETATLKCYPIPRHDTVYWYQQGPGQDPQFLISFYEKMQSDKGSIPDRFSAQQFSDYHSELNMSSLELGDSALYFCASSPRLETQYFGPGTRLLVL.

On this clone itself: The germline gene is not matched at one end of the junction; a read error may be the cause. The rearrangement uses TRBV11-2 and TRBJ1-5; a weak D match, TRBD1 (6 bases). From germline, CDR1 is SGHAT and CDR2 FQNNGV. The CDR3 covers 17 residues. The CDR3 loop reads CASSLDPQGLSNQPRHF. The CDR3 DNA sequence: TGTGCCAGCAGCTTAGACCCCCAGGGGTTAAGCAATCAGCCCCGGCATTTT.

The chain links TRBV15 to TRBJ1-1; D is unresolved. Between the trimmed V and J ends, which lost 0 bases and 8 bases, there was a span of 7 bases. Per the germline V gene, CDR1 is LNHNV and CDR2 is YYDKDF (reference sequence). The CDR3 has 12 residues. CDR3 in amino acids: CATSREGREAFF. CDR3 bases: TGTGCCACCAGCAGAGAGGGGAGGGAAGCTTTCTTT.

The chain uses TRBV27 and TRBJ2-1, with 8 positions matching TRBD2. Looked up from germline, CDR1 is MNHEY and CDR2 is SMNVEV (reference sequence). The CDR3 runs to 13 residues. Unmatched junction bases numbered 0, after V lost 3 bases and J lost 5 bases. CDR3 nucleotides: TGTGCCAGCAGTTTGACTAGCGACAATGAGCAGTTCTTC. Translated: CASSLTSDNEQFF.

V gene TRBV7-9 combines with J gene TRBJ2-5; the match to TRBD1 covers 8 bases. Germline-derived CDR1 and CDR2 are SEHNR and FQNEAQ (reference sequence). The V segment lost 5 bases and the J segment 5 bases; nucleotides outside the gene matches: 13. This CDR3 region has 16 residues. CDR3 nucleotide sequence: TGTGCCAGCAGCCGATACGGGACAGGAGAGAATGAGACCCAGTACTTC. Encoded protein: CASSRYGTGENETQYF.

The chain joins TRBV7-2 to TRBJ2-3; 7 nucleotides line up with TRBD2. CDR3 length: 17 residues. Germline V gene lookup returns CDR1 SGHTA and CDR2 FQGNSA. Trimming removed 7 bases from V and 0 bases from J; junction bases left unmatched: 13. CDR3 in amino acids: CASTTLAEQPSTDTQYF. The DNA for the CDR3 is TGTGCCAGCACCACCCTAGCGGAGCAACCTAGCACAGATACGCAGTATTTT.

This chain connects TRBV19 to TRBJ1-3, with D uncertain. CDR1 is LNHDA, CDR2 SQIVND, per germline (reference sequence). V was cut by 4 bases and J by 8 bases, with 15 bases left in between. CDR3 length equals 14 residues. The CDR3 nucleotides are TGTGCCAGTAGTACCCAATTCACCGAGGACACCATATATTTT. It encodes CASSTQFTEDTIYF.

The chain employs TRBV4-1 and TRBJ1-1; 10 bases agree with TRBD1. Germline CDR1 reads MGHRA; CDR2 reads YSYEKL. Trimming cost V 1 base and J 2 bases; bases outside gene matches: 7. The CDR3 spans 17 residues. This chain's CDR3 is CASSQGQGAGTNTEAFF. Written as DNA, the CDR3 is TGCGCCAGCAGCCAAGGACAGGGGGCCGGGACAAACACTGAAGCTTTCTTT.

This rearrangement joins TRBV19 to TRBJ2-3; 12 bases fit TRBD2. The CDR3 covers 17 residues. J was trimmed by 2 bases and V by 3 bases; bases with no gene match: 6. The germline V gene encodes CDR1 LNHDA and CDR2 SQIVND (reference sequence). As DNA, the CDR3 is TGTGCCAGTAGTATGGTACGGACTAGCGGGGACACAGATACGCAGTATTTT. Residues: CASSMVRTSGDTDTQYF.

J is TRBJ2-3 and V is TRBV4-3; D call uncertain. V lost 0 bases and J lost 0, with 10 bases in between. This CDR3 spans 16 amino acids. Germline V gene data show CDR1 as LGHNA and CDR2 as YSLEER. CDR3 loop: CASSQDGPRSTDTQYF. In DNA form, the CDR3 reads TGCGCCAGCAGCCAAGATGGGCCCCGTAGCACAGATACGCAGTATTTT.

The rearrangement joins TRBV6-5 to TRBJ2-1, with D possibly TRBD2 on 6 matching bases. V was pared by 6 bases and J by 3 bases, with 9 bases between. CDR3 size: 13 residues. Germline V gene sequence: CDR1 MNHEY, CDR2 SVGAGI. The CDR3 is CASSPGSYNEQFF. In DNA, the CDR3 is TGTGCCAGCAGCCCCGGGAGCTACAATGAGCAGTTCTTC.

This chain links TRBV29-1 with TRBJ2-7; 7 positions agree with TRBD2. V was pared by 3 bases and J by 4 bases, with 6 bases of the junction left unmatched. CDR1 and CDR2 (germline): SQVTM, ANQGSEA. The CDR3 spans 13 residues. CDR3 in amino acids: CSVDQGGSYEQYF. The DNA for the CDR3 is TGCAGCGTTGATCAGGGAGGGTCTTACGAGCAGTACTTC.

The chain's CDR3 is CAWDRGGDTEAFF. The CDR3 DNA sequence: TGTGCCTGGGACAGGGGGGGAGACACTGAAGCTTTCTTT. This chain uses TRBV30 with TRBJ1-1; 9 nucleotides match TRBD1. The CDR3 is made up of 13 amino acids. CDR1 is GTSNPN and CDR2 is SVGIG in the germline V gene (reference sequence). V lost 5 bases to trimming and J lost 3 bases; unmatched junction nucleotides: 4.

This chain joins TRBV19 and TRBJ2-3; TRBD2 matches 8 bases. The CDR3 loop spans 16 amino acids. The J segment lost 2 bases and the V segment lost 3 bases, leaving 7 bases of the junction unmatched. Germline V gene lookup returns CDR1 LNHDA and CDR2 SQIVND (reference sequence). The CDR3 protein is CASSIPLSGATDTQYF. The CDR3 nucleotides read TGTGCCAGTAGTATCCCCCTTAGCGGGGCCACAGATACGCAGTATTTT.

The chain carries TRBV7-8 and TRBJ2-7; 9 positions match TRBD1. Germline assignment: CDR1 SGHVS and CDR2 FQNEAQ. This CDR3 has 16 amino acids. V trimming: 1 base; J trimming: 2 bases; junction bases outside the gene matches: 6. CDR3 coding DNA: TGTGCCAGCAGCTTAGTAGACCGGGACAGGGCCTACGAGCAGTACTTC. Translated: CASSLVDRDRAYEQYF.

For the CDR3, the DNA is TGTGCCAGCAGATTGGGGGGGCTCAACTATGGCTACACCTTC. Encoded protein: CASRLGGLNYGYTF. The chain recombines TRBV6-6 with TRBJ1-2; perhaps TRBD1 as D (6 bases). Germline CDR1 is MNHNY and CDR2 is SVGAGI (reference sequence). Trimming took 6 bases from V and 2 from J, leaving 13 bases between them. The CDR3 has 14 amino acids.

This clone was found once. The chain combines TRBV4-3 with TRBJ2-3, with 12 bases fitting TRBD2. V trimming: 0 bases; J trimming: 0 bases; junction bases outside the gene matches: 10. Germline CDR1 reads LGHNA; CDR2 reads YSLEER. The CDR3 extends over 20 amino acids. CDR3 nucleotides: TGCGCCAGCAGCCAAGATCTAGCGGGGGGGCTCCGAACTAGCACAGATACGCAGTATTTT. Residues: CASSQDLAGGLRTSTDTQYF.

J is TRBJ2-1 and V is TRBV23-1; unclear D gene. TRBV23-1 is an open reading frame, and its role is uncertain. CDR3 length: 16 amino acids. Trimming shortened V by 0 bases and J by 8 bases, and 17 bases separated the two germline ends. This CDR3 reads CASSQSNGLTYDEQFF. The CDR3, as DNA: TGCGCCAGCAGTCAATCTAATGGCCTGACTTACGATGAGCAGTTCTTC.

The V call is TRBV7-9, the J call TRBJ2-1, with TRBD1 identical over 8 bases. The CDR3 is 13 residues long. Per the germline V gene, CDR1 is SEHNR and CDR2 is FQNEAQ (reference sequence). V trimming: 2 bases; J trimming: 6 bases; junction bases outside the gene matches: 0. The DNA of the CDR3 is TGTGCCAGCAGCTTAACAGGGGGCAATGAGCAGTTCTTC. Its translation is CASSLTGGNEQFF.

This clone was picked up a small number of times. The chain links TRBV27 to TRBJ1-2, with 9 bases lining up with TRBD1. Germline values: CDR1 MNHEY, CDR2 SMNVEV (reference sequence). V was clipped by 5 bases and J by 2 bases; unmatched bases: 3. CDR3 length equals 14 residues. The CDR3 here is CASSPGQGNYGYTF. In nucleotides, the CDR3 is TGTGCCAGCAGTCCCGGACAGGGGAACTATGGCTACACCTTC.